The T cell receptor (beta chain) under discussion was sequenced for a study of PD-L1 blockade in urothelial cancer. This table comes from immunoSEQ multiplex PCR, and its TCRdb copy is limited to in-frame clones, with some not included. Of 35,000 to 55,000 clones listed, 81% were seen once; the top ten hold approximately 2.9%. This CDR3 comprises 13 residues. CDR1 is LNHDA and CDR2 is SQIVND in the germline V gene (reference sequence). The ends were cut back, 7 bases at V and 1 base at J, with 10 bases in the middle. Locally advanced or metastatic urothelial carcinoma affected all patients. The number of samples from each patient was between 1 and 8, taken pretreatment and on-treatment.

The clonotype comes from a man between 65 and 85 years old with urothelial cancer. This specimen was PBMCs, taken around atezolizumab (anti-PD-L1) treatment. The chain employs TRBV19 and TRBJ1-1; D may be TRBD1 (6 bases). CDR3 sequence reads: CASTQGQNTEAFF. For the CDR3, the DNA is TGTGCCAGTACCCAGGGGCAGAACACTGAAGCTTTCTTT. Full variable domain (missing parts from reference TRBV19 and TRBJ1-1): DGGITQSPKYLFRKEGQNVTLSCEQNLNHDAMYWYRQDPGQGLRLIYYSQIVNDFQKGDIAEGYSVSREKKESFPLTVTSAQKNPTAFYLCASTQGQNTEAFFGQGTRLTVV.